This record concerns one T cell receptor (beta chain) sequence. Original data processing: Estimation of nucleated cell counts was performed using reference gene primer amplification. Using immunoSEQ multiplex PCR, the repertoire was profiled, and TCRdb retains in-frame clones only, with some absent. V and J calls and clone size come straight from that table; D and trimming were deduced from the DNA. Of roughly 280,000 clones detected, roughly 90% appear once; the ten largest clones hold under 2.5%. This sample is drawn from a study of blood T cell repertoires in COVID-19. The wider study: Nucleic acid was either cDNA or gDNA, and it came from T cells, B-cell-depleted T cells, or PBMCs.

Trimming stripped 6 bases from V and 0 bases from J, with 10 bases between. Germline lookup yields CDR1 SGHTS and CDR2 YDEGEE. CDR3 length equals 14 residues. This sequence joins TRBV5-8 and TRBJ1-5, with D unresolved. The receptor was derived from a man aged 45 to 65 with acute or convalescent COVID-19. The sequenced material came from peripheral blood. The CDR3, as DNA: TGTGCCAGCAATGGAGGGTATAGCAATCAGCCCCAGCATTTT. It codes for CASNGGYSNQPQHF.